The T cell receptor (beta chain) under discussion was sequenced for a study of OX40 agonist ivuxolimab in advanced cancers. Generated by immunoSEQ multiplex PCR, the TCRdb table keeps only in-frame clones and is missing some. This sample has around 40,000 clones; around 84% occur once, and the top ten carry over 12%. Germline V gene data show CDR1 as MNHEY and CDR2 as SVGAGI. With 6 bases removed from V and 4 bases from J, the gap between germline ends came to 15 bases. The CDR3 has 15 residues. The chain is built from TRBV6-5 and TRBJ1-4, with a tentative D call TRBD1 (5 bases). The origin of this receptor is an adult with an advanced solid tumor such as melanoma, head and neck, liver or kidney cancer. This specimen was CD4+ or CD8+ T cells sorted from blood, taken in a trial of the OX40 agonist ivuxolimab. CDR3 region: CASRDYVTDNEKLFF. CDR3 coding DNA: TGTGCCAGCAGAGACTACGTGACAGATAATGAAAAACTGTTTTTT.